In its sample, the clone carrying this T cell receptor beta chain was seen many times. The entry originates in a study of molecular identifiers for immune sequencing clone quantification. The V and J ends lost 5 bases and 6 bases respectively, with 11 bases between them. CDR3 length: 13 residues. In germline, CDR1 is SEHNR, CDR2 FQNEAQ (reference sequence). Naive CD8 T cell sorting was performed on the CD8+CD4-CCR7+CD45RA+ phenotype. TCRdb recomputed calls from the PCR reads with MiXCR, one row per CDR3 protein. The data contain around 86,000 distinct CDR3 sequences, roughly 19% of them singletons. The chain links TRBV7-9 to TRBJ1-5; no clear D. The specimen was naive CD8+ T cells from blood, with Jurkat cell RNA spiked in. Documented subset: FACS-sorted CD8+CD4-CCR7+CD45RA+ naive T cells. The sequence was obtained from a human donor in good health. Some libraries in this study had Jurkat cell RNA spiked in. The CDR3 sequence is CASSPGLRQPQHF. DNA for the CDR3: TGTGCCAGCAGCCCCGGACTCCGTCAGCCCCAGCATTTT. The entire variable domain, with the rest obtained from reference TRBV7-9 and TRBJ1-5, is as follows: DTGVSQNPRHKITKRGQNVTFRCDPISEHNRLYWYRQTLGQGPEFLTYFQNEAQLEKSRLLSDRFSAERPKGSFSTLEIQRTEQGDSAMYLCASSPGLRQPQHFGDGTRLSIL.